This T cell receptor beta chain was identified in a study of identical twins. Study observations and caveats: Within cord blood, abundant beta clonotypes carried fewer insertions, but memory repertoires showed no such trend. Recombination models fit unrelated individuals' TCR alpha sharing but underestimated twins'. Out-of-frame alpha sequences common to twins exhibited an excess of low generation probability.

Template switching, a step in the protocol, added a universal primer site, and cDNA carried unique molecular identifiers. TCRdb itself ran the 5' RACE reads through MiXCR, one entry per CDR3 protein. The sample lists some 1,600,000 distinct CDR3 sequences; under 35% were seen once. V lost 5 bases to trimming and J lost 6 bases; unmatched junction nucleotides: 10. Germline CDR1 and CDR2: MDHEN and SYDVKM. The CDR3 is 15 amino acids. This clonotype was recorded many times. Antigen unknown. This sequence originates from a newborn girl in good health. Sequenced: cord blood. The V call is TRBV28, the J call TRBJ1-2; TRBD1 matches at 9 bases. CDR3 region: CASSPSGQGTNGYTF. As DNA, the CDR3 is TGTGCCAGCAGTCCGTCGGGACAGGGTACTAATGGCTACACCTTC.